A single sample is the source of the 9 T cell receptor beta chains below, sequenced in a study of shared clonotypes between healthy human individuals. TCRdb's table, derived via immunoSEQ multiplex PCR, lists solely in-frame clones and lacks some. Of more than 1,200,000 clones listed, about 98.5% are singletons. Sequenced input: naive CD4+ T cells sorted from blood. Subset reported: CD45RA+ positively selected. Receptors were obtained from a man aged 30 to 39 in good health.

For the CDR3, the DNA is TGTGCCAGCAGTTTACTGGGCAGGCGCACCTCTGGGGCCAACGTCCTGACTTTC. It encodes CASSLLGRRTSGANVLTF. This rearrangement joins TRBV27 to TRBJ2-6; D is ambiguous. CDR1 and CDR2 from the germline V gene are MNHEY and SMNVEV (reference sequence). The V gene lost 2 bases and the J gene lost 0 bases, with 14 bases spanning the gap. This CDR3 spans 18 amino acids.

The chain joins TRBV19 to TRBJ2-7; D not certain. The CDR3 covers 13 residues. Between the trimmed V and J ends, which lost 5 bases and 2 bases, there was a span of 10 bases. The germline V gene has CDR1 LNHDA and CDR2 SQIVND (reference sequence). The CDR3 reads CASSLNSAYEQYF. The CDR3 coding sequence is TGTGCCAGTAGTCTCAATTCTGCCTACGAGCAGTACTTC.

This sequence joins TRBV6-1 and TRBJ2-5; 10 bases match TRBD1. The CDR3 runs 15 residues. The junction had 7 bases not matched to a gene; V was cut back by 4 bases and J by 5 bases. Germline values: CDR1 MNHNS, CDR2 SASEGT. The CDR3 sequence is CASSVRQGAFETQYF. CDR3 nucleotide sequence: TGTGCCAGCAGTGTGCGACAGGGGGCGTTTGAGACCCAGTACTTC.

Of note for this clone: Other DNA sequences in the sample encode the same CDR3. The rearrangement joins TRBV28 to TRBJ2-7; TRBD1 might be the D (6 bases). The CDR3 totals 13 residues. V was shortened by 3 bases and J by 3 bases, with 9 bases between the two germline ends. Germline V gene sequence: CDR1 MDHEN, CDR2 SYDVKM. CDR3 sequence reads: CASSFAGVYEQYF. The DNA for the CDR3 is TGTGCCAGCAGTTTTGCAGGGGTCTACGAGCAGTACTTC.

V gene TRBV5-6 combines with J gene TRBJ1-5; no firm D call. The CDR3 sequence is 15 residues long. Trimming took 0 bases from V and 0 from J, leaving 7 bases between them. Germline CDR1 SGHDT, CDR2 YYEEEE. CDR3 residues: CASSLDQISNQPQHF. CDR3 sequence (DNA): TGTGCCAGCAGCTTGGACCAGATTAGCAATCAGCCCCAGCATTTT.

The V gene is TRBV5-4, the J gene TRBJ1-4; D might be TRBD1 (6 bases). This CDR3 is built from 14 residues. Germline V gene sequence: CDR1 SGHNT, CDR2 YYREEE (reference sequence). The V end was cut by 3 bases, the J end by 7 bases, with 13 bases between. The CDR3 here is CASSYIGTPEKLFF. The CDR3 nucleotides are TGTGCCAGCAGCTATATTGGGACACCTGAAAAACTGTTTTTT.

The chain couples TRBV11-2 to TRBJ1-1; D unresolved. Germline values: CDR1 SGHAT, CDR2 FQNNGV. Deletions cut 2 bases from V and 0 bases from J, with 4 bases between. There are 13 residues in the CDR3. The CDR3 protein is CASSLKVNTEAFF. As DNA, the CDR3 is TGTGCCAGCAGCTTAAAGGTGAACACTGAAGCTTTCTTT.

The chain couples TRBV19 to TRBJ2-3; unclear D gene. Trimming removed 6 bases at V and 2 bases at J, with 12 bases between. Germline V gene data show CDR1 as LNHDA and CDR2 as SQIVND (reference sequence). CDR3 length equals 14 residues. CDR3 region: CASRLRMNTDTQYF. DNA for the CDR3: TGTGCCAGTAGGCTCAGGATGAACACAGATACGCAGTATTTT.

The V gene is TRBV4-1, the J gene TRBJ2-7, with D perhaps TRBD2 (6 bases). The V gene lost 2 bases and the J gene lost 4 bases, with 24 bases spanning the gap. The CDR3 extends over 18 amino acids. Germline V CDR1 and CDR2: MGHRA, YSYEKL. The DNA for the CDR3 is TGCGCCAGCAGCCAAAACCTCCCAACCATAACGGGAGATTACGAGCAGTACTTC. Its protein is CASSQNLPTITGDYEQYF.